This TCR beta chain was sequenced for a study of T cells in Graves' hyperthyroidism and ophthalmopathy. RNA transcripts served as the template for amplifying TCR beta CDR3 regions. First-round RT-PCR targeting the TCR CDR3 was performed with the HTBI primer set. TCRdb fed the multiplex PCR reads into MiXCR, producing one record per CDR3 protein. This table holds hundreds of thousands of distinct CDR3 sequences, 15% to 20% found once. A patient was excluded if there was uncontrolled infection, other autoimmune disease, pregnancy or lactation. Each 10 ml fresh peripheral blood draw supplied the PBMCs. J gave up 5 bases and V 3 bases, and 8 bases lay outside the gene matches. Germline lookup yields CDR1 LNHDA and CDR2 SQIVND (reference sequence). The CDR3 is 16 amino acids.

The chain recombines TRBV19 with TRBJ2-3; 10 bases map to TRBD2. The sample taken for sequencing was blood. The sequence derives from a man aged 40-50 years with Graves' ophthalmopathy. The CDR3 DNA is TGTGCCAGTAGTATCCAACCTAGCGGGGGTAAAGATACGCAGTATTTT. This encodes CASSIQPSGGKDTQYF.